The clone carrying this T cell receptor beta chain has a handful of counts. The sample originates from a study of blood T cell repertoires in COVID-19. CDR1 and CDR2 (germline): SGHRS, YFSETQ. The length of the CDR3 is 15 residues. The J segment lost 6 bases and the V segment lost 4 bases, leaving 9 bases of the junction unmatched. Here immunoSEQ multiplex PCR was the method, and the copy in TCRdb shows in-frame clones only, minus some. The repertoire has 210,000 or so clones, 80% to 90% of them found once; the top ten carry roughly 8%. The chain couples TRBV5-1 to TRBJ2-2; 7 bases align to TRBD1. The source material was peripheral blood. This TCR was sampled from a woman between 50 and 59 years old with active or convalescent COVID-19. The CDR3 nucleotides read TGCGCCAGCAGCCCCAGACAGGGATCGCCCGGGGAGCTGTTTTTT. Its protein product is CASSPRQGSPGELFF. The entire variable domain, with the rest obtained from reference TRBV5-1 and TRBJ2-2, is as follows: KAGVTQTPRYLIKTRGQQVTLSCSPISGHRSVSWYQQTPGQGLQFLFEYFSETQRNKGNFPGRFSGRQFSNSRSEMNVSTLELGDSALYLCASSPRQGSPGELFFGEGSRLTVL.